What follows are 14 T cell receptor beta chains derived from one specimen sequenced in a study of T cell changes during pregnancy in multiple sclerosis. Generated by immunoSEQ multiplex PCR, the TCRdb table keeps only in-frame clones and is missing some. The table shows more than 40,000 clones, with 85% to 95% occurring only once. The sequences come from CD4+ T cells from peripheral blood mononuclear cells, collected in the second trimester of pregnancy. The receptors derive from a female donor with multiple sclerosis, enrolled in a pregnancy study.

V gene TRBV12-5 combines with J gene TRBJ2-2, with 8 positions matching TRBD1. The CDR3 spans 14 residues. The V segment lost 6 bases and the J segment 6 bases; nucleotides outside the gene matches: 6. Germline-derived CDR1 and CDR2 are LGHNT and FRNRAP. Here the CDR3 reads CASGPGGWAGELFF. The CDR3 region has the DNA TGTGCTAGTGGACCAGGGGGCTGGGCCGGGGAGCTGTTTTTT.

The chain links TRBV5-6 to TRBJ2-5; a weak D match, TRBD1 (5 bases). V lost 0 bases and J lost 5, with 14 bases in between. CDR3 length: 15 residues. Germline assignment: CDR1 SGHDT and CDR2 YYEEEE. The CDR3 loop is CASSLGGRVGETQYF. CDR3 bases: TGTGCCAGCAGCTTGGGCGGCAGGGTAGGGGAGACCCAGTACTTC.

V and J are TRBV4-2 and TRBJ1-1; the D gene is possibly TRBD1 (5 bases). The germline V and J ends were trimmed by 0 bases and 5 bases, with 16 bases remaining between them. Germline CDR1 is LGHNA and CDR2 is YNFKEQ. CDR3 length: 16 amino acids. The CDR3 bases are TGTGCCAGCAGCCAAGATTTGGGGGGAGGTTGGACTGAAGCTTTCTTT. Protein sequence: CASSQDLGGGWTEAFF.

The rearrangement uses TRBV30 and TRBJ2-7; D possibly corresponds to TRBD2 (5 bases). Germline-derived CDR1 and CDR2 are GTSNPN and SVGIG (reference sequence). Trimming cost V 1 base and J 2 bases, with 12 bases left between them. CDR3 length: 14 residues. The CDR3 sequence is CAWSAGRDTYEQYF. The CDR3 DNA reads as TGTGCCTGGAGTGCTGGCCGGGATACCTACGAGCAGTACTTC.

The chain employs TRBV6-6 and TRBJ2-7; D gene uncertain. The germline V gene encodes CDR1 MNHNY and CDR2 SVGAGI (reference sequence). This CDR3 has 11 amino acids. V gave up 4 bases and J gave up 4 bases, with 5 bases separating them. The CDR3 sequence is CASSSQYEQYF. The CDR3 nucleotides are TGTGCCAGCAGTTCCCAGTACGAGCAGTACTTC.

The rearrangement uses TRBV6-5 and TRBJ1-2; the D gene is possibly TRBD1 (5 bases). Looked up from germline, CDR1 is MNHEY and CDR2 is SVGAGI. V was pared by 2 bases and J by 0 bases, with 10 bases between. CDR3 length: 15 amino acids. For the CDR3, the DNA is TGTGCCAGCAGTTACGCAGGGCTAGCTAACTATGGCTACACCTTC. It yields the protein CASSYAGLANYGYTF.

This sequence joins TRBV19 and TRBJ1-6; 7 positions match TRBD1. In germline, CDR1 is LNHDA, CDR2 SQIVND (reference sequence). V trimming: 6 bases; J trimming: 11 bases; junction bases outside the gene matches: 16. This CDR3 is built from 16 residues. As DNA, the CDR3 is TGTGCCAGTAGCCTGACAGGGAAGATCGAAAAGGCACCCCTCCACTTT. Translated: CASSLTGKIEKAPLHF.

The rearrangement links TRBV19 to TRBJ1-2; D unclear. Germline CDR1 is LNHDA and CDR2 is SQIVND (reference sequence). V lost 10 bases to trimming and J lost 5 bases, with 11 bases between them. There are 11 residues in the CDR3. Here the CDR3 reads CATRVVYGYTF. The CDR3 nucleotides are TGTGCCACCCGGGTTGTTTATGGCTACACCTTC.

The chain employs TRBV4-2 and TRBJ2-7; tentatively, D is TRBD1 (6 bases). The germline gives CDR1 LGHNA, CDR2 YNFKEQ. This CDR3 comprises 14 residues. The V gene lost 1 base and the J gene lost 9 bases, with 16 bases spanning the gap. CDR3 sequence: CASSQGRQDLPQYF. As DNA, the CDR3 is TGTGCCAGCAGCCAAGGACGACAGGACCTACCGCAGTACTTC.

The gene calls are TRBV7-3 and TRBJ2-3, with 9 nucleotides matching TRBD2. The germline gives CDR1 SGHTA, CDR2 FQGTGA. V gave up 1 base and J gave up 4 bases; unmatched junction bases: 6. This CDR3 comprises 16 residues. DNA for the CDR3: TGTGCCAGCAGCTTAAGAGGCGGGGGGGCCCCAGATACGCAGTATTTT. Residues: CASSLRGGGAPDTQYF.

The chain is built from TRBV29-1 and TRBJ2-7; possible D gene TRBD1, 6 bases. Germline V gene sequence: CDR1 SQVTM, CDR2 ANQGSEA. Trimming removed 8 bases from V and 2 bases from J, with 13 bases in between. The CDR3 extends over 12 amino acids. The CDR3 reads CSPGAGPYEQYF. Here the CDR3 DNA reads TGCAGCCCAGGGGCAGGCCCCTACGAGCAGTACTTC.

DNA for the CDR3: TGTGCCAGCAGTGTACAGGGCTCTGGCTACACCTTC. This encodes CASSVQGSGYTF. The V call is TRBV25-1, the J call TRBJ1-2; maybe TRBD1 (6 bases). Deletions cut 4 bases from V and 7 bases from J, with 10 bases between. The V gene's germline CDR1 is MGHDK and CDR2 SYGVNS. This CDR3 comprises 12 residues.

The chain recombines TRBV5-1 with TRBJ1-3; D gene unclear. The V end was cut by 2 bases, the J end by 0 bases, with 9 bases between. The CDR3 extends over 15 amino acids. Looked up from germline, CDR1 is SGHRS and CDR2 is YFSETQ. CDR3 sequence (DNA): TGCGCCAGCAGCTTATCAGCGAGCTCTGGAAACACCATATATTTT. Its protein product is CASSLSASSGNTIYF.

The chain recombines TRBV4-2 with TRBJ2-3, with 9 nucleotides matching TRBD2. The CDR3 loop spans 15 amino acids. CDR1 is LGHNA and CDR2 is YNFKEQ in the germline V gene. V shed 1 base, J shed 6 bases, and the junction held 5 bases outside the gene matches. The CDR3 DNA reads as TGTGCCAGCAGCCAAGGCGGGGGGGAGGCGGATACGCAGTATTTT. Its protein product is CASSQGGGEADTQYF.